The text below deals with one T cell receptor (beta chain). Its specificity is unknown. This record comes from a study of OX40 agonist ivuxolimab in advanced cancers. Study information: Ivuxolimab was delivered to patients intravenously every 2 weeks at doses spanning 0.01 to 10 mg/kg. Overall study findings and caveats: Which antigen the expanded peripheral T cells recognized is unknown.

No patient had autoimmune disease or received systemic immunosuppression. The method was immunoSEQ multiplex PCR; TCRdb's version includes in-frame clones alone and lacks a portion of them. Of roughly 40,000 clones listed, 82% were seen once; the top ten hold roughly 24%. Germline V gives CDR1 LNHDA, CDR2 SQIVND (reference sequence). The CDR3 is made up of 13 amino acids. V shed 5 bases and J shed 5 bases, with 10 bases lying between them. The chain has TRBV19 and TRBJ1-5; tentatively, D is TRBD1 (5 bases). This clonotype originated in an adult with an advanced solid tumor such as melanoma, head and neck, liver or kidney cancer. Source: CD4+ or CD8+ T cells sorted from blood, taken in a trial of the OX40 agonist ivuxolimab. The CDR3, as DNA: TGTGCCAGTAGTGTGACGGGGGATCAGCCCCAGCATTTT. This gives the protein CASSVTGDQPQHF.